Listed here are 30 T cell receptor beta chains from one sample, sequenced in a study of blood T cell repertoires in COVID-19. Method: immunoSEQ multiplex PCR; TCRdb's copy keeps in-frame clones and lacks some. The sample has 90,000 or so clones, around 85% seen once. Source material: peripheral blood. The receptor set was obtained from a man older than 75 with active or convalescent COVID-19.

J is TRBJ2-1 and V is TRBV6-5, with TRBD2 identical over 7 bases. J lost 0 bases, V lost 2 bases, and 1 base had no gene match. Germline-derived CDR1 and CDR2 are MNHEY and SVGAGI. The CDR3 is 15 amino acids. The CDR3 bases are TGTGCCAGCAGTTACGGGGACTACTCCTACAATGAGCAGTTCTTC. As protein: CASSYGDYSYNEQFF.

V is TRBV4-3 and J is TRBJ2-1; TRBD1 aligns across 9 bases. The CDR3 covers 17 residues. The junction had 12 bases not matched to a gene; V was cut back by 1 base and J by 8 bases. Looked up from germline, CDR1 is LGHNA and CDR2 is YSLEER. Here the CDR3 reads CASSQGSVGQGDYEQFF. The DNA for the CDR3 is TGCGCCAGCAGCCAAGGGTCTGTGGGACAGGGAGATTATGAGCAGTTCTTC.

The count of this clone is one. The chain's CDR3 is CASSLQGRVDQPQHF. The CDR3 DNA reads as TGTGCCAGCAGTCTTCAAGGCAGGGTGGATCAGCCCCAGCATTTT. This chain links TRBV6-5 with TRBJ1-5, with a possible D match to TRBD1 (5 bases). The CDR3 covers 15 residues. Trimming removed 5 bases from V and 5 bases from J, with 16 bases in between. Germline values: CDR1 MNHEY, CDR2 SVGAGI.

The rearrangement joins TRBV1 to TRBJ1-5; TRBD1, the table's D call, lacks a check against the DNA. TRBV1 is labeled a pseudogene. The CDR3 totals 15 residues. The CDR3 nucleotides read TGCACCAGCAGCCAAGATCTGGCTACAGCCCAGCCCCAGCATTTT. It encodes CTSSQDLATAQPQHF.

The chain uses TRBV19 and TRBJ1-4; weak D call: TRBD1 (5 bases). The CDR3 is 12 amino acids. Deletions cut 2 bases from V and 8 bases from J, with 6 bases between. Germline V gene data show CDR1 as LNHDA and CDR2 as SQIVND (reference sequence). As DNA, the CDR3 is TGTGCCAGTAGTATACGGGGGGAAAAACTGTTTTTT. Protein sequence: CASSIRGEKLFF. The full variable domain, completed using reference TRBV19 and TRBJ1-4, is DGGITQSPKYLFRKEGQNVTLSCEQNLNHDAMYWYRQDPGQGLRLIYYSQIVNDFQKGDIAEGYSVSREKKESFPLTVTSAQKNPTAFYLCASSIRGEKLFFGSGTQLSVL.

The chain has TRBV3-1 (or the pseudogene TRBV3-2) and TRBJ2-5; perhaps TRBD2 as D (6 bases). In germline, CDR1 is LGHDT, CDR2 YNNKEL (reference sequence). This CDR3 region has 15 residues. Trimming stripped 5 bases from V and 4 bases from J, with 17 bases between. The CDR3: CASSSTRLVRETQYF. The CDR3 DNA reads as TGTGCCAGCAGCTCCACCCGACTAGTTAGAGAGACCCAGTACTTC.

The genes are TRBV3-1 (or the pseudogene TRBV3-2) and TRBJ2-3; the match to TRBD2 covers 9 bases. Trimming at V came to 5 bases and at J to 3 bases, leaving 9 bases not matched to a gene. The V gene's germline CDR1 is LGHDT and CDR2 YNNKEL (reference sequence). This CDR3 spans 16 amino acids. The CDR3 bases are TGTGCCAGCAGCTGGGGACTAGCCGGAGTGACAGATACGCAGTATTTT. Encoded protein: CASSWGLAGVTDTQYF.

J is TRBJ1-1 and V is TRBV18, with a possible D match to TRBD1 (6 bases). The CDR3 runs to 14 residues. V was trimmed by 3 bases and J by 10 bases, leaving 18 bases between them. The germline CDR1 and CDR2 sequences are KGHSH and LQKENI. In nucleotides, the CDR3 is TGTGCCAGCTCACCGGGGGAAACCCTCAGGGGAGCTTTCTTT. This codes for CASSPGETLRGAFF.

The gene calls are TRBV10-3 and TRBJ2-2; 9 positions match TRBD1. The V gene's germline CDR1 is ENHRY and CDR2 SYGVKD. Trimming cost V 7 bases and J 6 bases; bases outside gene matches: 6. The CDR3 is 14 amino acids. The CDR3: CAITRQGGAGELFF. The CDR3 DNA reads TGTGCCATCACCCGACAGGGGGGGGCCGGGGAGCTGTTTTTT.

The rearrangement links TRBV9 to TRBJ2-3, with TRBD2 as a possible D gene (7 bases). V lost 4 bases and J 2 bases, leaving 17 bases between the germline ends. The V gene's germline CDR1 is SGDLS and CDR2 YYNGEE. CDR3 size: 16 residues. The CDR3 here is CASSTGAGGPTDTQYF. For the CDR3, the DNA is TGTGCCAGCAGCACCGGGGCCGGGGGGCCCACAGATACGCAGTATTTT.

The gene calls are TRBV7-2 and TRBJ1-5, with D perhaps TRBD1 (6 bases). Germline V gene lookup returns CDR1 SGHTA and CDR2 FQGNSA. V lost 5 bases, J lost 3 bases, and 11 bases lay in between. The CDR3 covers 14 residues. CDR3 DNA sequence: TGTGCCAGCAGCCTCAACAGGGTCAATCAGCCCCAGCATTTT. Residues: CASSLNRVNQPQHF.

V usage is TRBV29-1 and J usage is TRBJ1-2; perhaps TRBD1 as D (6 bases). The germline V gene has CDR1 SQVTM and CDR2 ANQGSEA. Trimming removed 0 bases from V and 7 bases from J, with 12 bases in between. The CDR3 runs to 13 residues. This CDR3 reads CSVEDPLGGGYTF. CDR3 DNA sequence: TGCAGCGTTGAAGATCCCCTAGGGGGTGGCTACACCTTC. Filled out from reference TRBV29-1 and TRBJ1-2, the complete variable domain reads SAVISQKPSRDICQRGTSLTIQCQVDSQVTMMFWYRQQPGQSLTLIATANQGSEATYESGFVIDKFPISRPNLTFSTLTVSNMSPEDSSIYLCSVEDPLGGGYTFGSGTRLTVV.

Only one count was recorded for this clone. V is TRBV11-2 and J is TRBJ2-7; TRBD2 matches at 12 bases. The V gene's germline CDR1 is SGHAT and CDR2 FQNNGV. The CDR3 has 16 residues. V was pared by 5 bases and J by 1 base, with 6 bases of the junction left unmatched. The CDR3, as DNA: TGTGCCAGCAGCCCAAGGACTAGCGGGGTGTCCTACGAGCAGTACTTC. Protein sequence: CASSPRTSGVSYEQYF.

This sequence joins TRBV3-1 (or the pseudogene TRBV3-2) and TRBJ1-1, with D hard to call. The V gene's germline CDR1 is LGHDT and CDR2 YNNKEL (reference sequence). This CDR3 has 15 amino acids. V was clipped by 1 base and J by 1 base, with 10 bases between them. DNA of the CDR3: TGTGCCAGCAGCCAAGGTGGCGAGGGGAACACTGAAGCTTTCTTT. Its translation is CASSQGGEGNTEAFF.

This clone was seen a handful of times. The chain couples TRBV11-2 to TRBJ2-5, with 11 bases identical to TRBD2. Germline V CDR1 and CDR2: SGHAT, FQNNGV. The CDR3 sequence is 16 residues long. The junction had 4 bases not matched to a gene; V was cut back by 0 bases and J by 4 bases. This chain's CDR3 is CASSLDLAGGRETQYF. The CDR3 bases are TGTGCCAGCAGCTTAGACCTAGCGGGGGGTAGAGAGACCCAGTACTTC.

This clone was counted a single time. V is TRBV28 and J is TRBJ1-5; 8 nucleotides line up with TRBD1. Germline CDR1 and CDR2: MDHEN and SYDVKM. With 3 bases clipped from V and 2 bases from J, the junction kept 18 bases outside the gene matches. This CDR3 is built from 20 residues. The CDR3 region has the DNA TGTGCCAGCAGTTTTTCCTACGGACAGGGAAGAACTTTTGGCAATCAGCCCCAGCATTTT. Its translation: CASSFSYGQGRTFGNQPQHF. Full variable domain (missing parts from reference TRBV28 and TRBJ1-5): DVKVTQSSRYLVKRTGEKVFLECVQDMDHENMFWYRQDPGLGLRLIYFSYDVKMKEKGDIPEGYSVSREKKERFSLILESASTNQTSMYLCASSFSYGQGRTFGNQPQHFGDGTRLSIL.

This chain connects TRBV19 to TRBJ1-5; a weak D match, TRBD1 (6 bases). The germline CDR1 and CDR2 sequences are LNHDA and SQIVND (reference sequence). CDR3 length: 16 amino acids. Trimming pared 7 bases from V and 7 bases from J, leaving 23 bases between. CDR3 loop: CASKAQSRQAQQPQHF. The CDR3 DNA is TGTGCCAGTAAAGCCCAGAGTCGACAGGCACAGCAGCCCCAGCATTTT.

This clone was detected only once. The J gene is TRBJ1-5, the V gene TRBV2; D not certain. CDR1 and CDR2 from the germline V gene are SNHLY and FYNNEI. CDR3 size: 14 residues. V gave up 5 bases and J gave up 2 bases, with 10 bases separating them. DNA of the CDR3: TGTGCCAGCAGTATGGCGGGTGGCAATCAGCCCCAGCATTTT. Protein product: CASSMAGGNQPQHF.

The CDR3 is CASSIGGQNTGELFF. The CDR3 DNA reads as TGTGCCAGTAGTATAGGAGGGCAGAACACCGGGGAGCTGTTTTTT. The rearrangement joins TRBV19 to TRBJ2-2; D may be TRBD2 (5 bases). Germline CDR1 is LNHDA and CDR2 is SQIVND (reference sequence). The V and J ends lost 1 base and 1 base respectively, with 7 bases between them. The CDR3 loop spans 15 amino acids.

The chain recombines TRBV7-9 with TRBJ2-2; a weak D match, TRBD2 (5 bases). CDR1 is SEHNR, CDR2 FQNEAQ, per germline (reference sequence). The CDR3 is 14 amino acids. Trimming shortened V by 4 bases and J by 5 bases, and 11 bases separated the two germline ends. CDR3 bases: TGTGCCAGCAGCTACCGGACGGGAACCGGGGAGCTGTTTTTT. Translated, it gives CASSYRTGTGELFF.

This rearrangement joins TRBV14 to TRBJ2-3; TRBD1 agrees at 10 bases. CDR3 length equals 19 residues. The germline V gene has CDR1 SGHDN and CDR2 FVKESK. Unmatched junction bases numbered 15, after V lost 4 bases and J lost 2 bases. The CDR3 nucleotides are TGTGCCAGCAGCCCCCGGGCGGGGACAGGGGAAGATATCACAGATACGCAGTATTTT. It is translated as CASSPRAGTGEDITDTQYF.

The chain links TRBV5-1 to TRBJ2-5; TRBD1 aligns across 7 bases. Germline CDR1 reads SGHRS; CDR2 reads YFSETQ. After removal of 4 bases from V and 5 bases from J, the junction contained 11 bases not matched to a gene. The CDR3 is 15 residues long. The CDR3 is CASSATGSNMETQYF. Written as DNA, the CDR3 is TGCGCCAGCAGCGCGACAGGGAGTAACATGGAGACCCAGTACTTC.

The CDR3 region is CASSQRGGHQPQHF. In DNA, the CDR3 is TGTGCCAGCAGCCAACGGGGGGGCCATCAGCCCCAGCATTTT. The chain uses TRBV3-1 (or the pseudogene TRBV3-2) and TRBJ1-5; D may be TRBD1 (6 bases). Deletions cut 2 bases from V and 5 bases from J, with 10 bases between. Looked up from germline, CDR1 is LGHDT and CDR2 is YNNKEL (reference sequence). The CDR3 is made up of 14 amino acids.

This clone was detected only once. V usage is TRBV9 and J usage is TRBJ1-1; D unresolved. The CDR3 extends over 15 amino acids. V dropped 4 bases and J dropped 3 bases, with 16 bases sitting between them. Germline V gives CDR1 SGDLS, CDR2 YYNGEE. In nucleotides, the CDR3 is TGTGCCAGCAGCCCGGGCGGGTCTAGGGACACTGAAGCTTTCTTT. Encoded protein: CASSPGGSRDTEAFF.

The V call is TRBV5-1, the J call TRBJ2-6; D may be TRBD1 (6 bases). Germline CDR1 reads SGHRS; CDR2 reads YFSETQ. This CDR3 spans 18 amino acids. Trimming shortened V by 3 bases and J by 0 bases, and 16 bases separated the two germline ends. CDR3 DNA sequence: TGCGCCAGCAGCTCCGGGACAAAACCATACTCTGGGGCCAACGTCCTGACTTTC. This sequence encodes CASSSGTKPYSGANVLTF.

The J gene is TRBJ1-2, the V gene TRBV18; 7 bases are a match to TRBD1. After removal of 8 bases from V and 4 bases from J, the junction contained 7 bases not matched to a gene. The CDR3 is 13 residues long. CDR1 and CDR2 (germline): KGHSH, LQKENI. The CDR3 here is CASHPSGGYGYTF. The CDR3, as DNA: TGTGCCAGCCACCCCTCAGGGGGCTATGGCTACACCTTC.

J is TRBJ2-4 and V is TRBV10-2; a weak D match, TRBD1 (6 bases). CDR3 size: 12 residues. Germline CDR1 and CDR2: WSHSY and SAAADI. Trimming stripped 3 bases from V and 8 bases from J, with 8 bases between. The DNA of the CDR3 is TGCGCCAGCAGTGAAGGGGGAGACATTCAGTACTTC. Encoded protein: CASSEGGDIQYF.

The rearrangement uses TRBV7-2 and TRBJ1-1; D may be TRBD1 (6 bases). This CDR3 region has 13 residues. V lost 10 bases, J lost 10 bases, and 22 bases lay in between. Germline CDR1 is SGHTA and CDR2 is FQGNSA. CDR3 region: CAMILGARLGAFF. As DNA, the CDR3 is TGTGCCATGATTTTGGGGGCGAGGTTGGGAGCTTTCTTT.

The chain recombines TRBV27 with TRBJ1-5; D perhaps matches TRBD1 (6 bases). The germline CDR1 and CDR2 sequences are MNHEY and SMNVEV (reference sequence). This CDR3 has 14 residues. The ends were cut back, 4 bases at V and 4 bases at J, with 11 bases in the middle. The CDR3 DNA reads TGTGCCAGCAGTTCCGGGGACACAAATCAGCCCCAGCATTTT. This codes for CASSSGDTNQPQHF.

This clone was recorded once. The V call is TRBV14, the J call TRBJ1-6, with D tentatively TRBD1 (6 bases). Between the trimmed V and J ends, which lost 4 bases and 7 bases, there was a span of 17 bases. Germline V CDR1 and CDR2: SGHDN, FVKESK. The CDR3 loop spans 16 amino acids. The CDR3 coding sequence is TGTGCCAGCAGCCCCCGCGGGGGGGGCAACAATTCACCCCTCCACTTT. This encodes CASSPRGGGNNSPLHF.